This T cell receptor (beta chain) was observed in a study of T-cell reconstitution after alpha-beta-depleted transplantation in children. In this sample, this clonotype turned up a few times. Preparing the TCRbeta library involved the use of unique molecular identifiers. TCRdb reprocessed the PCR reads with MiXCR, giving one entry per CDR3 protein. The sample yields 250,000 to 350,000 distinct CDR3 sequences, 9.9% seen once. This specimen was PBMCs from the stem cell graft donor, taken from the stem cell graft. This sequence was found in a human donor who donated a stem cell graft to a child with SCID.

CDR3 loop: CASSSTSGANNQPQHF. In nucleotides, the CDR3 is TGTGCCAGCAGTTCTACTTCAGGGGCTAACAATCAGCCCCAGCATTTT. This chain joins TRBV7-8 and TRBJ1-5, with D perhaps matching TRBD1 (6 bases). The CDR3 length is 16 residues. Trimming left V 6 bases short and J 3 bases short, with 18 bases between. CDR1 and CDR2 (germline): SGHVS, FQNEAQ.